This TCR beta chain was recovered during a study of T-cell reconstitution after alpha-beta-depleted transplantation in children. Concerning this clonotype: No antigen is known for it.

During its preparation, the TCRbeta library received unique molecular identifiers. TCRdb recomputed calls from the PCR reads with MiXCR, one row per CDR3 protein. The repertoire holds roughly 570,000 distinct CDR3 sequences, over 20% seen once, with about a third in the top ten. The CDR3 contains 14 residues. V lost 1 base to trimming and J lost 6 bases; unmatched junction nucleotides: 2. The V gene's germline CDR1 is LNHNV and CDR2 YYDKDF (reference sequence). General study points: One year post-transplant, T-cell counts and diversity were largely derived from T cells produced anew.

The V call is TRBV15, the J call TRBJ2-7; 11 bases map to TRBD2. This specimen consisted of PBMCs, obtained before TCRalphabeta/CD19-depleted stem cell transplant. This TCR derives from a boy less than two years old with Wiskott-Aldrich syndrome, due to receive a stem cell transplant. CDR3 residues: CATSRGLAGTEQYF. The DNA for the CDR3 is TGTGCCACCAGCAGAGGACTAGCGGGAACCGAGCAGTACTTC.